This T cell receptor beta chain was observed in a study of CD8 T cells in Susac syndrome. Germline V lookup: CDR1 DFQATT, CDR2 SNEGSKA (reference sequence). The CDR3 extends over 14 amino acids. V gave up 0 bases and J gave up 4 bases, with 12 bases separating them. Random hexamers were used to reverse transcribe the RNA input (roughly 0.5 to 1 ug). TCRdb ran MiXCR on the immunoSEQ multiplex PCR reads and lists one entry per CDR3 protein. The table shows 160,000 or so distinct CDR3 sequences, with approximately 94% occurring only once. The sample consisted of CD4+ T cells from PBMCs. The rearrangement joins TRBV20-1 to TRBJ1-1, with D maybe TRBD1 (5 bases). The sequence was obtained from a human donor with Susac syndrome. The CDR3 here is CSARDPQASTEAFF. CDR3 coding DNA: TGCAGTGCTAGAGATCCACAGGCCAGCACTGAAGCTTTCTTT.